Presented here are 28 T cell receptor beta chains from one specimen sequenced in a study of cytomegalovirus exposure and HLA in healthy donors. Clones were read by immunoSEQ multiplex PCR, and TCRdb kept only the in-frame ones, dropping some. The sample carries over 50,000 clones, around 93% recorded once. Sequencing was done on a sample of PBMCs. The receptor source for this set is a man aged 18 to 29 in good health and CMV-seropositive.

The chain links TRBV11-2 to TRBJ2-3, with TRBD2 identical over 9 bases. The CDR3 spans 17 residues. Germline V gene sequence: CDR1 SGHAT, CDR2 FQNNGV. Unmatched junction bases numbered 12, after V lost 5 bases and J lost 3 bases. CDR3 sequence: CASSPRLAGVRTDTQYF. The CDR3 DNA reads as TGTGCCAGCAGCCCACGATTAGCGGGAGTTAGGACAGATACGCAGTATTTT.

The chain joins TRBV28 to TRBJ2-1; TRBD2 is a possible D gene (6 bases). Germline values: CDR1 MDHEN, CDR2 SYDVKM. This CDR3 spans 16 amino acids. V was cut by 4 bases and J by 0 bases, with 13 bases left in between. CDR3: CASSSLDGSSYNEQFF. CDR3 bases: TGTGCCAGCAGTTCCCTGGACGGGAGCTCCTACAATGAGCAGTTCTTC. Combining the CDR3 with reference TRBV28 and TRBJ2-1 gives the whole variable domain DVKVTQSSRYLVKRTGEKVFLECVQDMDHENMFWYRQDPGLGLRLIYFSYDVKMKEKGDIPEGYSVSREKKERFSLILESASTNQTSMYLCASSSLDGSSYNEQFFGPGTRLTVL.

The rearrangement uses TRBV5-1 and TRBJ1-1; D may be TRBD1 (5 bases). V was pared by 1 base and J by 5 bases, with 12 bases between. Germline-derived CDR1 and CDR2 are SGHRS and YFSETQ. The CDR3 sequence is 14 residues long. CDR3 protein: CASSLIDSRTEAFF. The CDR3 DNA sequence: TGCGCCAGCAGCTTGATTGACAGCAGGACTGAAGCTTTCTTT.

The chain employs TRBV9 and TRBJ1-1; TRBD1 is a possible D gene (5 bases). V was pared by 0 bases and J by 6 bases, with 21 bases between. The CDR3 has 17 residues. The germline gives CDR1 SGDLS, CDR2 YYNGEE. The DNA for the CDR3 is TGTGCCAGCAGCGTAGGAAGCAGAGGACGGGAGGGGTCTGAAGCTTTCTTT. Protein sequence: CASSVGSRGREGSEAFF.

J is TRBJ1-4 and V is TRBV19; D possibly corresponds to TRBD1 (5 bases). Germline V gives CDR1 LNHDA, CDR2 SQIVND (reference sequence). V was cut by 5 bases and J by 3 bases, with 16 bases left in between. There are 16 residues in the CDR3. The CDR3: CASSPPGTRANEKLFF. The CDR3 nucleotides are TGTGCCAGTAGTCCCCCCGGGACTCGCGCTAATGAAAAACTGTTTTTT.

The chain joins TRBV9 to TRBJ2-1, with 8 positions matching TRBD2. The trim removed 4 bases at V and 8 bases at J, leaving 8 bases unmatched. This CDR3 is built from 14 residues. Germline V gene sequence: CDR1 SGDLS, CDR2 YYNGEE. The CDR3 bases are TGTGCCAGCAGCCTGGGACTAGTTATGTATGAGCAGTTCTTC. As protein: CASSLGLVMYEQFF.

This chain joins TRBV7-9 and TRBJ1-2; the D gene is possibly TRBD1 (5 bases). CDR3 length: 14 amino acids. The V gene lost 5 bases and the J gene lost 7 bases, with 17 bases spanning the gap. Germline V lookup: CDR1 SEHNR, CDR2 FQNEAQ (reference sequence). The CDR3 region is CASSDSNVFPGYTF. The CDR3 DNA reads TGTGCCAGCAGCGACAGCAACGTATTCCCTGGCTACACCTTC.

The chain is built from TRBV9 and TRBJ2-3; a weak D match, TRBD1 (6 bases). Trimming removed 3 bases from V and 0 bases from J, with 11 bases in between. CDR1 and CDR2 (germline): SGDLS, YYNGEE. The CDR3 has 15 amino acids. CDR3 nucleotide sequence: TGTGCCAGCAGCGCAGGGACATTTAGCACAGATACGCAGTATTTT. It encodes CASSAGTFSTDTQYF.

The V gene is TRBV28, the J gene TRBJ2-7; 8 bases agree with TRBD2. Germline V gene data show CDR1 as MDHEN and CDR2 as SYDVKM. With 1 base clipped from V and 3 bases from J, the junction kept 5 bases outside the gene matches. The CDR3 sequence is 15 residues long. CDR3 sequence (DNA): TGTGCCAGCAGTTTATTGGGACTAGGAAGCTACGAGCAGTACTTC. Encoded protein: CASSLLGLGSYEQYF.

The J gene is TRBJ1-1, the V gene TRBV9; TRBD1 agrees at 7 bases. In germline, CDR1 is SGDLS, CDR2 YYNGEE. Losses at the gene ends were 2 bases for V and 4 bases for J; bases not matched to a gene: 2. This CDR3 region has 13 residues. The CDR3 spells CASSVPGGTEAFF. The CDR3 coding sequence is TGTGCCAGCAGCGTGCCAGGGGGCACTGAAGCTTTCTTT.

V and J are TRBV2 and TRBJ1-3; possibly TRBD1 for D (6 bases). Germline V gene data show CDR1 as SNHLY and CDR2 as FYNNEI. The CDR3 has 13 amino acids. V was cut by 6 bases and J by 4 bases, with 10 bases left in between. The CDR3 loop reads CASRGTSGNTIYF. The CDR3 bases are TGTGCCAGCAGAGGGACATCAGGAAACACCATATATTTT.

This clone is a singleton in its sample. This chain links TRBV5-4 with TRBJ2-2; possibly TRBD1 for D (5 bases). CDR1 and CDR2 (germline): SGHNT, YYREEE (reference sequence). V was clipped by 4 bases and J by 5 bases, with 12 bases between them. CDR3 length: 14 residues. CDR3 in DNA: TGTGCCAGCAGCGGCCGGACACTTACCGGGGAGCTGTTTTTT. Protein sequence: CASSGRTLTGELFF.

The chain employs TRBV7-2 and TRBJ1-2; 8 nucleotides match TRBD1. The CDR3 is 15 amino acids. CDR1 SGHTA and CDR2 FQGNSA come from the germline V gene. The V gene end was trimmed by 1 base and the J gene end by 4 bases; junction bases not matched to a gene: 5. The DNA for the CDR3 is TGTGCCAGCAGCTTAGAGACCGGGACAGGCTATGGCTACACCTTC. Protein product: CASSLETGTGYGYTF.

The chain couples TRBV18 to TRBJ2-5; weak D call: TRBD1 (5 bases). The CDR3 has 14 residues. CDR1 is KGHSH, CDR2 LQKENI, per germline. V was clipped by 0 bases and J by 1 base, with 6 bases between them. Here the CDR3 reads CASSPPTGQETQYF. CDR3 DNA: TGTGCCAGCTCACCACCCACAGGCCAAGAGACCCAGTACTTC.

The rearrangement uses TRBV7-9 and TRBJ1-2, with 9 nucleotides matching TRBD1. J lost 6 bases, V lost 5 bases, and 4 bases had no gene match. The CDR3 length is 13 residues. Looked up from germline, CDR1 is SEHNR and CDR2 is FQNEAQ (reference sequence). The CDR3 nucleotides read TGTGCCAGCAGCGCCACAGGGGGCGATGGCTACACCTTC. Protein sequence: CASSATGGDGYTF.

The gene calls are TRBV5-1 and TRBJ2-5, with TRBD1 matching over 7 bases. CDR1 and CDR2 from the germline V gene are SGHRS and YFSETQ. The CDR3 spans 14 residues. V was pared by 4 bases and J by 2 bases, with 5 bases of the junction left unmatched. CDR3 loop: CASSVGTDQETQYF. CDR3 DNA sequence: TGCGCCAGCAGCGTAGGGACAGATCAAGAGACCCAGTACTTC. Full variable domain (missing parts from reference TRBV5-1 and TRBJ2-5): KAGVTQTPRYLIKTRGQQVTLSCSPISGHRSVSWYQQTPGQGLQFLFEYFSETQRNKGNFPGRFSGRQFSNSRSEMNVSTLELGDSALYLCASSVGTDQETQYFGPGTRLLVL.

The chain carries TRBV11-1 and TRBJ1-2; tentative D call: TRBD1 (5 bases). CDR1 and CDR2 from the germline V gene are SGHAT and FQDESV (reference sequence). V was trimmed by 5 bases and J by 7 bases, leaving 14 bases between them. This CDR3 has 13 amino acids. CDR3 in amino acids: CASSTPQGSGYTF. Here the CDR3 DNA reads TGTGCCAGCAGCACACCGCAGGGATCTGGCTACACCTTC.

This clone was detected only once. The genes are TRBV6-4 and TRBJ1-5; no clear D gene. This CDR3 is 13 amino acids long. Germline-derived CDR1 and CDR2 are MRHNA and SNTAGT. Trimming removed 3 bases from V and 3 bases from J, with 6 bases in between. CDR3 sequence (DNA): TGTGCCAGCAGTGAAAGCGCCAATCAGCCCCAGCATTTT. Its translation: CASSESANQPQHF.

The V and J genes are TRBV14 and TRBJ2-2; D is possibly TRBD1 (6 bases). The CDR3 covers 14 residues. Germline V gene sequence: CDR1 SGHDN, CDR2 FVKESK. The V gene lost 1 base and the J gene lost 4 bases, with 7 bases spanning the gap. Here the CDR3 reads CASSQVGGTGELFF. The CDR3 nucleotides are TGTGCCAGCAGCCAAGTAGGGGGCACCGGGGAGCTGTTTTTT.

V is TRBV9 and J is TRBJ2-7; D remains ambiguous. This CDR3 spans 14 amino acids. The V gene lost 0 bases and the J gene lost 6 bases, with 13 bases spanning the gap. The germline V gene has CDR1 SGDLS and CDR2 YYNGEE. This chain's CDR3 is CASSVGWSGSEQYF. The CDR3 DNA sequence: TGTGCCAGCAGCGTAGGGTGGTCAGGTAGCGAGCAGTACTTC.

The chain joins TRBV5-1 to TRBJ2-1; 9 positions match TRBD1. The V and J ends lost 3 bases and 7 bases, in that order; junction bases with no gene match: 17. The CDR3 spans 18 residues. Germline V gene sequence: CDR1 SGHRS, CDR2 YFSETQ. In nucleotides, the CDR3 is TGCGCCAGCAGCTACGGGACAGGGCGAAGAGAGCCGGGTAATGAGCAGTTCTTC. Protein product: CASSYGTGRREPGNEQFF.

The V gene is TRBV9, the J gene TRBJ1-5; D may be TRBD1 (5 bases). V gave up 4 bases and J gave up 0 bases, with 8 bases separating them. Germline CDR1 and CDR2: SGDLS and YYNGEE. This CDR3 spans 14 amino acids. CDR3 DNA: TGTGCCAGCAGCTTCAGGGATAGCAATCAGCCCCAGCATTTT. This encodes CASSFRDSNQPQHF.

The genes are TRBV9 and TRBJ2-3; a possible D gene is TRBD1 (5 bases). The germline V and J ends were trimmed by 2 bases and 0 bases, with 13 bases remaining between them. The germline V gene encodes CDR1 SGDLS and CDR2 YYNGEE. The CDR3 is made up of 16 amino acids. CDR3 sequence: CASSVGASESTDTQYF. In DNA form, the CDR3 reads TGTGCCAGCAGCGTTGGGGCGTCAGAGAGCACAGATACGCAGTATTTT.

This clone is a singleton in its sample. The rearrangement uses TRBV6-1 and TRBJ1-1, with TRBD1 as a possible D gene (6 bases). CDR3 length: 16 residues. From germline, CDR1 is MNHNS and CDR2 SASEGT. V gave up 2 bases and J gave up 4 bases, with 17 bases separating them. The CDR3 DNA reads TGTGCCAGCAGTGAAACCCCCGGGGGGGCAGGCACTGAAGCTTTCTTT. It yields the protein CASSETPGGAGTEAFF.

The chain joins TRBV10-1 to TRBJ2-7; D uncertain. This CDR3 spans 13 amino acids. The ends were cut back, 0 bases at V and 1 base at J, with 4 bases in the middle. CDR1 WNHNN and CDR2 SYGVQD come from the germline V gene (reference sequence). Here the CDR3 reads CASSESSSYEQYF. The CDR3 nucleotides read TGCGCCAGCAGTGAGTCGAGTTCCTACGAGCAGTACTTC.

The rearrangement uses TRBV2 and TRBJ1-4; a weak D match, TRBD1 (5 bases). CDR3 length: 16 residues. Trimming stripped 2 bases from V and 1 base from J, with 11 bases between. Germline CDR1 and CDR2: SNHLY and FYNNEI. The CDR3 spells CASSERGGGTNEKLFF. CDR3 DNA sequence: TGTGCCAGCAGTGAACGTGGGGGGGGAACTAATGAAAAACTGTTTTTT.

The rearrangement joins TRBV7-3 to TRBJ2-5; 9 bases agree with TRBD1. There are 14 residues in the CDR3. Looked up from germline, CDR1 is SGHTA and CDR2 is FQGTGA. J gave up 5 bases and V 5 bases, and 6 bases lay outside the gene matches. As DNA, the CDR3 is TGTGCCAGCAGCCCCGGGACAGGGACGGAGACCCAGTACTTC. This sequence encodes CASSPGTGTETQYF.

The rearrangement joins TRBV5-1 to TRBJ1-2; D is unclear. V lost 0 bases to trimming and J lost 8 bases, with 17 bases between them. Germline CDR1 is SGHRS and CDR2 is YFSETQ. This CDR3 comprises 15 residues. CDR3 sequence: CASSLGLPGSWGYTF. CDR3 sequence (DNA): TGCGCCAGCAGCTTGGGACTTCCCGGCAGCTGGGGCTACACCTTC.